This is a list of T cell receptor beta chains from one sample in a study of blood T cells in healthy people across ages. TCRdb independently ran MiXCR on the 5' RACE reads; one entry per CDR3 protein. The sample carries 750,000 to 1,000,000 distinct CDR3 sequences, under 35% recorded once. The same data also contributed to another study, on T cells of mothers and their children.

Sequenced sample: blood. The receptors were sampled from a middle-aged woman in good health. Each CDR3 is given with its conserved first and last residue.

J: TRBJ1-1
V: TRBV4-1
CDR3: CASSKDLAGTEAFF

J: TRBJ1-1
V: TRBV29-1
CDR3: CSVEGGGGEAFF

J: TRBJ2-6
V: TRBV20-1
CDR3: CSASRDPSGANVLTF

J: TRBJ2-4
V: TRBV20-1
CDR3: CSAPRDGAKNIQYF

J: TRBJ2-7
V: TRBV12-3/TRBV12-4
CDR3: CASRPSGSVLTYEQYF

J: TRBJ2-5
V: TRBV20-1
CDR3: CSARDQEGVTQYF

J: TRBJ2-3
V: TRBV9
CDR3: CASRSGDDTQYF

J: TRBJ2-7
V: TRBV27
CDR3: CASSRSGQSEQYF

J: TRBJ1-5
V: TRBV20-1
CDR3: CSATDRGAGPYSNQPQHF

J: TRBJ2-2
V: TRBV27
CDR3: CASSLSPVGGELFF

J: TRBJ2-1
V: TRBV3-1
CDR3: CASSQRDGYNEQFF

J: TRBJ2-1
V: TRBV9
CDR3: CASSAEGLAGFNEQFF

J: TRBJ1-6
V: TRBV7-2
CDR3: CASGLDNSPLHF

J: TRBJ1-6
V: TRBV9
CDR3: CASSVAQGASYNSPLHF

J: TRBJ2-1
V: TRBV19
CDR3: CASSAGLSSYNAQFF

J: TRBJ1-2
V: TRBV20-1
CDR3: CSAPGRGYTF

J: TRBJ2-3
V: TRBV20-1
CDR3: CSAREPRGRADTQYF

J: TRBJ2-3
V: TRBV12-3/TRBV12-4
CDR3: CASSLSSAGSDTQYF

J: TRBJ2-3
V: TRBV9
CDR3: CASSDRHPTDTQYF

J: TRBJ2-7
V: TRBV7-2
CDR3: CASSSGLAGSSYEQYF

J: TRBJ2-7
V: TRBV5-1
CDR3: CASSWLSGGLYEQYF

J: TRBJ1-6
V: TRBV19
CDR3: CASSIGAGDHLHF

J: TRBJ2-7
V: TRBV10-3
CDR3: CAILNRASYEQYF

J: TRBJ2-7
V: TRBV4-1
CDR3: CASSETSGGLNEQYF

J: TRBJ2-7
V: TRBV21-1
CDR3: CASSLPGPRKTYEQYF

J: TRBJ1-1
V: TRBV3-1
CDR3: CASGAGQFNTEAFF

J: TRBJ2-2
V: TRBV12-3/TRBV12-4
CDR3: CASSFLASDSSRGELFF